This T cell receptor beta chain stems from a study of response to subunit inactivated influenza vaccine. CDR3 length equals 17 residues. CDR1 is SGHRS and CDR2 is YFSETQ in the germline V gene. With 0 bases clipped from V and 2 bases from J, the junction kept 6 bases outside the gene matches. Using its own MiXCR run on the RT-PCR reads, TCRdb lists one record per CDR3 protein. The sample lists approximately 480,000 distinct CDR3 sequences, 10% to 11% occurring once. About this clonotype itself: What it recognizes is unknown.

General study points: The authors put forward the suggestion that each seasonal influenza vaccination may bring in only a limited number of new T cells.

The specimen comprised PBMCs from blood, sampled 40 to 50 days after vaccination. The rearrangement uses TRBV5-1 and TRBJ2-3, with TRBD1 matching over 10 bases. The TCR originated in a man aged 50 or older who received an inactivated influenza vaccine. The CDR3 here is CASSLEGQGRFTDTQYF. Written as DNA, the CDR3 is TGCGCCAGCAGCTTGGAGGGACAGGGGCGTTTCACAGATACGCAGTATTTT.